This TCR beta chain was captured by sequencing in a study of T cells after yellow fever vaccination. Study-level results: Contaminating bulk clonotypes could be abundant in FACS-sorted repertoires.

Trimming left V 3 bases short and J 3 bases short, with 9 bases between. The length of the CDR3 is 13 residues. Germline loops: CDR1 SGHTA, CDR2 FQGNSA. In its sample, this clonotype was seen a few times. The antigen remains undetermined. TCRdb reprocessed the 5' RACE reads with MiXCR, giving one entry per CDR3 protein. The repertoire holds 350,000 or so distinct CDR3 sequences, with approximately 8% as singletons. The source material was PBMCs, sampled roughly 46 days after the first yellow fever vaccination. The chain uses TRBV7-2 and TRBJ2-7; no reliable D call. The TCR was taken from a man aged 18 to 29 who received the YFV17D yellow fever vaccine. Here the CDR3 reads CASSFYWGYEQYV. CDR3 coding DNA: TGTGCCAGCAGCTTTTATTGGGGCTACGAGCAGTACGTC.